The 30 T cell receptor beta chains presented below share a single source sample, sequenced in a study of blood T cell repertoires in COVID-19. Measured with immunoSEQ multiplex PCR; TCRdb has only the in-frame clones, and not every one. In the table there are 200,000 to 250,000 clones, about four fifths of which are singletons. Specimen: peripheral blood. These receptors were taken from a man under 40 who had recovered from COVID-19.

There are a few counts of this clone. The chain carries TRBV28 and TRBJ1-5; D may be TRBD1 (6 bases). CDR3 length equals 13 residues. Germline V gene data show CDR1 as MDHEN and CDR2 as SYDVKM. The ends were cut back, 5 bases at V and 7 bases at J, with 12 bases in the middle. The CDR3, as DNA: TGTGCCAGCAGTCGGGGGGGCGGACAGCCCCAGCATTTT. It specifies CASSRGGGQPQHF.

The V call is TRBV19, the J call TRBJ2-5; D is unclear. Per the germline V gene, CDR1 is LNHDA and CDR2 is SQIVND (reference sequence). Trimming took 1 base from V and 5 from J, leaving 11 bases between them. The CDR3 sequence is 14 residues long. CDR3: CASSIVSVPETQYF. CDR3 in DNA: TGTGCCAGTAGTATAGTGAGCGTTCCCGAGACCCAGTACTTC.

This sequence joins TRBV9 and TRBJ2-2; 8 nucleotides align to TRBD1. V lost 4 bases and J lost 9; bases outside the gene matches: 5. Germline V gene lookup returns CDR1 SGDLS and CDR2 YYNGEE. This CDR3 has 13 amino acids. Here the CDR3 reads CASSPAGGRELFF. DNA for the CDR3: TGTGCCAGCAGCCCGGCAGGGGGCCGGGAGCTGTTTTTT.

Written as DNA, the CDR3 is TGTGCCAGCTCACCGGGACAGGTAAATCAGCCCCAGCATTTT. Translation gives CASSPGQVNQPQHF. V is TRBV18 and J is TRBJ1-5, with 8 bases fitting TRBD1. This CDR3 contains 14 residues. Germline CDR1 is KGHSH and CDR2 is LQKENI. V trimming: 3 bases; J trimming: 4 bases; junction bases outside the gene matches: 2.

DNA of the CDR3: TGCAGCGTGGGGACTAGCGCGTACAATGAGCAGTTCTTC. Translating it yields CSVGTSAYNEQFF. The chain recombines TRBV29-1 with TRBJ2-1; 10 bases are a match to TRBD2. This CDR3 is built from 13 residues. Germline lookup yields CDR1 SQVTM and CDR2 ANQGSEA. The J segment lost 4 bases and the V segment lost 6 bases, leaving 3 bases of the junction unmatched.

The CDR3 nucleotides read TGTGCCAGCAGTTTGGAGGCAGAGTATGGCTACACCTTC. Its translation is CASSLEAEYGYTF. The rearrangement joins TRBV28 to TRBJ1-2; no clear D. Germline V gene data show CDR1 as MDHEN and CDR2 as SYDVKM. The V end lost 3 bases, the J end lost 5 bases, and 10 bases lay between the germline ends. The CDR3 consists of 13 residues.

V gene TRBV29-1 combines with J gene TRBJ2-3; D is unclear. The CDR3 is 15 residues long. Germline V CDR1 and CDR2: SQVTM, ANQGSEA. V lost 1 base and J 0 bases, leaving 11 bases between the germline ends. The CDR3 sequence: CSVEVDFSSTDTQYF. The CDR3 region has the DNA TGCAGCGTTGAAGTCGACTTTTCTAGCACAGATACGCAGTATTTT.

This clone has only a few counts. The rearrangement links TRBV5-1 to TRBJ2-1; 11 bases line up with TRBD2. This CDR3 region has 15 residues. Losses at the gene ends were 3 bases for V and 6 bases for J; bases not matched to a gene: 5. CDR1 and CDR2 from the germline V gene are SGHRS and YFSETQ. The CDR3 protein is CASSSNSGGANEQFF. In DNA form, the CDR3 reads TGCGCCAGCAGCTCGAATAGCGGGGGGGCCAATGAGCAGTTCTTC.

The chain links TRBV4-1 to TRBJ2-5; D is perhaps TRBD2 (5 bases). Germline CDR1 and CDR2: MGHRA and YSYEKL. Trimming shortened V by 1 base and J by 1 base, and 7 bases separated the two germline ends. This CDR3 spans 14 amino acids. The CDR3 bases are TGCGCCAGCAGCCAAGTCGGGGTCCAAGAGACCCAGTACTTC. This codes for CASSQVGVQETQYF.

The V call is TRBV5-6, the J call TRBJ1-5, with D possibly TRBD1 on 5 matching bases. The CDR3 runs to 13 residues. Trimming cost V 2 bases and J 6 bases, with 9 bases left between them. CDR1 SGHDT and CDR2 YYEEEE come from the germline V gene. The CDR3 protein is CASSFQGGQPQHF. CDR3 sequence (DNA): TGTGCCAGCAGCTTCCAGGGAGGTCAGCCCCAGCATTTT.

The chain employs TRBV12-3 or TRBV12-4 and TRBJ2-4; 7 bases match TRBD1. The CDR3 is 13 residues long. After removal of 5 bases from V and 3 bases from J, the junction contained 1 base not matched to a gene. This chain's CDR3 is CASSRDSKNIQYF. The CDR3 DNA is TGTGCCAGCAGTAGGGACAGCAAAAACATTCAGTACTTC.

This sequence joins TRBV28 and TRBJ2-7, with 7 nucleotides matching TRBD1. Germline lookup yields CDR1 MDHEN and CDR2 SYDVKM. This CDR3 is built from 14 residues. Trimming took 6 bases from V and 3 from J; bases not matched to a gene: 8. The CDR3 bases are TGTGCCAGCAGGTCAGGGGGTAGGGGCTACGAGCAGTACGTC. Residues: CASRSGGRGYEQYV.

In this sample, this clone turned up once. The CDR3 DNA reads TGTGCCAGCTCACAGGGGTCTAACTATGGCTACACCTTC. Translated, it gives CASSQGSNYGYTF. The chain couples TRBV18 to TRBJ1-2; maybe TRBD1 (5 bases). Germline V CDR1 and CDR2: KGHSH, LQKENI. The length of the CDR3 is 13 residues. V was clipped by 4 bases and J by 0 bases, with 6 bases between them.

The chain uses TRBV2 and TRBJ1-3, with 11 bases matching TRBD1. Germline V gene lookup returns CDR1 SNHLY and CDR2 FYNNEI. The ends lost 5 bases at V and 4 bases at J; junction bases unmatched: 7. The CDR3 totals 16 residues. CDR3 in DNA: TGTGCCAGCAGTTCCGGGACAGGGGGGATCGGAAACACCATATATTTT. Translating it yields CASSSGTGGIGNTIYF.

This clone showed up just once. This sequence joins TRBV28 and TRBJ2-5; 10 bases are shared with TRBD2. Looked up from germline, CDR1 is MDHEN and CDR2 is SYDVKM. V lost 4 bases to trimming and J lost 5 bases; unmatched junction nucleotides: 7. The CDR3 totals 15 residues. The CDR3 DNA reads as TGTGCCAGCAGTTCCGGAGCGGGGGGGCTGGAGACCCAGTACTTC. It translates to CASSSGAGGLETQYF.

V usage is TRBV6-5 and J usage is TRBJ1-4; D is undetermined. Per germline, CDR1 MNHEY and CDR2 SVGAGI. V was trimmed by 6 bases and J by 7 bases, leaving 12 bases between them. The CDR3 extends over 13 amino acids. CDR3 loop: CASREGPREKLFF. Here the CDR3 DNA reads TGTGCCAGCAGAGAGGGTCCGCGTGAAAAACTGTTTTTT.

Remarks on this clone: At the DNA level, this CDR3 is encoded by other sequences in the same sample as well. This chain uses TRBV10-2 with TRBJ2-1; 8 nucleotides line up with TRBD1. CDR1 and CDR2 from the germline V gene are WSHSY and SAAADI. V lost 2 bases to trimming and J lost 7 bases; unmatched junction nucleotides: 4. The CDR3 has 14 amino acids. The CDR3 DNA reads TGCGCCAGCAGTGAGCAGGGGGCGGGTAATGAGCAGTTCTTC. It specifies CASSEQGAGNEQFF.

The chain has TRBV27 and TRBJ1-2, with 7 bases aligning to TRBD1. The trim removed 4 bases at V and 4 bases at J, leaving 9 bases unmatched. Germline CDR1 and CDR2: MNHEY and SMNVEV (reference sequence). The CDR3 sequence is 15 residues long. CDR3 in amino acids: CASSSRQGDIYGYTF. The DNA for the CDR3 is TGTGCCAGCAGTTCCCGGCAGGGGGATATCTATGGCTACACCTTC.

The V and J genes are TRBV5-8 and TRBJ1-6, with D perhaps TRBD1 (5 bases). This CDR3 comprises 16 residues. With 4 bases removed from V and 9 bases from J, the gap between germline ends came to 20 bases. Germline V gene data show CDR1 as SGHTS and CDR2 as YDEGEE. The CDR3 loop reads CASSPPGWGDGSPLHF. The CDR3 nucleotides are TGTGCCAGCAGCCCACCAGGCTGGGGGGACGGTTCACCCCTCCACTTT.

The CDR3 region has the DNA TGTGCCAGCAGCTTAGTCGAGAAACAGGGCGCCTATGGCTACACCTTC. This gives the protein CASSLVEKQGAYGYTF. This chain uses TRBV7-8 with TRBJ1-2, with D perhaps matching TRBD1 (6 bases). The CDR3 extends over 16 amino acids. Germline loops: CDR1 SGHVS, CDR2 FQNEAQ. Deletions cut 1 base from V and 4 bases from J, with 16 bases between.

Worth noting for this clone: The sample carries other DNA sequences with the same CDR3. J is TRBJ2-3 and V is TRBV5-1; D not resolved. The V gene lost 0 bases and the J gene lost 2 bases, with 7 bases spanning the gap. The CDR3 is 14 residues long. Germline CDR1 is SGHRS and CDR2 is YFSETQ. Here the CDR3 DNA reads TGCGCCAGCAGCTTGGGGCAAACCACAGATACGCAGTATTTT. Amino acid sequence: CASSLGQTTDTQYF.

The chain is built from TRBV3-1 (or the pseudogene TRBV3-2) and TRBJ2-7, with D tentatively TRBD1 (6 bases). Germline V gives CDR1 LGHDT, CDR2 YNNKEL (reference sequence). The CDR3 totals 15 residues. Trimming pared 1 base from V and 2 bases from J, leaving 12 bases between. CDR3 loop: CASSQGNRAAYEQYF. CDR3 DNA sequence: TGTGCCAGCAGCCAAGGAAACAGGGCCGCCTACGAGCAGTACTTC.

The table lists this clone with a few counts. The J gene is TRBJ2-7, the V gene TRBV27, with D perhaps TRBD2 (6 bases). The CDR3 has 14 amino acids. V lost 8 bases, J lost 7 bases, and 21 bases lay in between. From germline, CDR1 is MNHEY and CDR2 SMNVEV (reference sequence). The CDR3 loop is CASGRSKEREEQYV. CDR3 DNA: TGTGCCAGCGGCAGGTCTAAGGAACGGGAGGAGCAGTACGTC.

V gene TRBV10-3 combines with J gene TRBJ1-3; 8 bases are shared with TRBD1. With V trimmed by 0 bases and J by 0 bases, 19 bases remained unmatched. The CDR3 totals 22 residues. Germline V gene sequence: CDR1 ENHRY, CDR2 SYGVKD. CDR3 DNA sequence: TGTGCCATCAGTGAGTCTCCGGGCAGCTCCATAACAGGGGGGGTCTCTGGAAACACCATATATTTT. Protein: CAISESPGSSITGGVSGNTIYF.

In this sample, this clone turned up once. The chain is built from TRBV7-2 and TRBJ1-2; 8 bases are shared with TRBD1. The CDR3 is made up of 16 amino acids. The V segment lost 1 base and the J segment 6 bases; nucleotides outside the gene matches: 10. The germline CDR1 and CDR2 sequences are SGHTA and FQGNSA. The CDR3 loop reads CASSLGSRTGNNGYTF. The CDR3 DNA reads TGTGCCAGCAGCTTAGGGTCCCGGACAGGGAACAATGGCTACACCTTC. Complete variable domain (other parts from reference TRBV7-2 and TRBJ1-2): GAGVSQSPSNKVTEKGKDVELRCDPISGHTALYWYRQSLGQGLEFLIYFQGNSAPDKSGLPSDRFSAERTGGSVSTLTIQRTQQEDSAVYLCASSLGSRTGNNGYTFGSGTRLTVV.

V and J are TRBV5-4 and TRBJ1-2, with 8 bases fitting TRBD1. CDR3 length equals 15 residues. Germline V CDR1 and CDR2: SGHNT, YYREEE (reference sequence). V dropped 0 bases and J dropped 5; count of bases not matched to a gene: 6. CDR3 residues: CASSLGQGRTYGYTF. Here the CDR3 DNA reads TGTGCCAGCAGCTTGGGACAGGGGCGCACTTATGGCTACACCTTC.

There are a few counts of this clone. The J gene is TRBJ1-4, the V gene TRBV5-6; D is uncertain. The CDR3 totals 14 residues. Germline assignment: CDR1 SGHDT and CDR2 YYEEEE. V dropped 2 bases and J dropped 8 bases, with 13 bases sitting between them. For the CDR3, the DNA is TGTGCCAGCAGCTTATGGCAGAGGCGGGAAAAACTGTTTTTT. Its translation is CASSLWQRREKLFF.

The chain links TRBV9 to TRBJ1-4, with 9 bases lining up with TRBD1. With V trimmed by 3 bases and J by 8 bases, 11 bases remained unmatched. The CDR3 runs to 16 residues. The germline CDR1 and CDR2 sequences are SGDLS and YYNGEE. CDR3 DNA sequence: TGTGCCAGCAGCGCAGAACAGGGGGCTTTAGGAGAAAAACTGTTTTTT. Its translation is CASSAEQGALGEKLFF.

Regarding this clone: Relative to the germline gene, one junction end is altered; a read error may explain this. The CDR3 DNA sequence: TGTGCCAGTAGTCCTCCGGCGGGGGGATTAATCTTC. This codes for CASSPPAGGLIF. This chain joins TRBV19 and TRBJ2-1; 8 bases line up with TRBD2. CDR3 length: 12 amino acids. Germline V gives CDR1 LNHDA, CDR2 SQIVND (reference sequence).

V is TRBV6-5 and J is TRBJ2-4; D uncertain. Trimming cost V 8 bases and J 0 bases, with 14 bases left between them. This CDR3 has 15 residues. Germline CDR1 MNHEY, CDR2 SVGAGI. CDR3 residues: CASSEWALAKNIQYF. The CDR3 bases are TGTGCCAGCTCCGAGTGGGCTCTAGCCAAAAACATTCAGTACTTC.